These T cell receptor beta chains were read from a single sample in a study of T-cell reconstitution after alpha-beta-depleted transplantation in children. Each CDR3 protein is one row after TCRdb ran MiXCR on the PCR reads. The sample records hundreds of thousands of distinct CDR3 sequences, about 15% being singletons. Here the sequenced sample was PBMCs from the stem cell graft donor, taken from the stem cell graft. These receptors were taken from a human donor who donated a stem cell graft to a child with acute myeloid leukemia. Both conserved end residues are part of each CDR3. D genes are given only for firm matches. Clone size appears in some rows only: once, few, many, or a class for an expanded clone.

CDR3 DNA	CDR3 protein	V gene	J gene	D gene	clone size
TGTGCCATCAAGAGGGGACAGGGGGATATCAATGAGCAGTTCTTC	CAIKRGQGDINEQFF	TRBV10-3	TRBJ2-1	TRBD1	many
TGTGCCAGCAGAGTTACGGGACAGAGCTATGGCTACACCTTC	CASRVTGQSYGYTF	TRBV12-3/TRBV12-4	TRBJ1-2	TRBD1	NA
TGTGCCATCCGACCGCAATACAGGGAGGTTCATGGAAACACCATATATTTT	CAIRPQYREVHGNTIYF	TRBV12-3/TRBV12-4	TRBJ1-3	NA	NA
TGTGCCAGCAGTTACACAAACGGGGCGGACACTGAAGCTTTCTTT	CASSYTNGADTEAFF	TRBV6-5	TRBJ1-1	NA	many
TGTGCCAGCAGTGCACGCAGGGTGACTGAAGCTTTCTTT	CASSARRVTEAFF	TRBV12-3/TRBV12-4	TRBJ1-1	NA	many
TGTGCCAGCAGCTCTCACAGGGAGAGCGATGAGCAGTTCTTC	CASSSHRESDEQFF	TRBV7-2	TRBJ2-1	NA	NA
TGCAGTGCTAGCCCGGGGATGGGGAGGACAGATACGCAGTATTTT	CSASPGMGRTDTQYF	TRBV20-1	TRBJ2-3	NA	many
TGTGCCAGCAGTTACAGGGAGTATGATTCACCCCTCCACTTT	CASSYREYDSPLHF	TRBV12-3/TRBV12-4	TRBJ1-6	NA	NA
TGCAGCGTTGAAGAGGGAAGCAGGCAAGAGACCCAGTACTTC	CSVEEGSRQETQYF	TRBV29-1	TRBJ2-5	NA	many
TGTGCCAGCAGTGCAGGGCCGTGGTCTGAAGCTTTCTTT	CASSAGPWSEAFF	TRBV12-3/TRBV12-4	TRBJ1-1	NA	many
TGTGCCAGCAGCCAAGGGTGGGGGAGGGATACGCAGTATTTT	CASSQGWGRDTQYF	TRBV4-2	TRBJ2-3	NA	NA
TGCAGTGCCCGTCGGACAGGCCTTTCGGGCTACACCTTC	CSARRTGLSGYTF	TRBV20-1	TRBJ1-2	TRBD1	few
TGTGCCAGCAGCCCCTGGGACGCCACCGGGGAGCTGTTTTTT	CASSPWDATGELFF	TRBV9	TRBJ2-2	NA	NA
TGCGCCAGCAGCTTGGTTGAGGCCATCCTTAAAGAGACCCAGTACTTC	CASSLVEAILKETQYF	TRBV5-1	TRBJ2-5	NA	NA
TGCAGTGCTAGAGAGGCTAGCGGTCTCCCCGGGGGAGGGGCCAACGTCCTGACTTTC	CSAREASGLPGGGANVLTF	TRBV20-1	TRBJ2-6	TRBD2	few
TGTGCCAGCGACGGTGAGGGGGCGAACACTGAAGCTTTCTTT	CASDGEGANTEAFF	TRBV25-1	TRBJ1-1	TRBD1	NA
TGTGCCAGCAGCGTAGACGGGGCAAGCTCCTACAATGAGCAGTTCTTC	CASSVDGASSYNEQFF	TRBV9	TRBJ2-1	NA	few
TGCAGGGCACCGGGACTAGCGGGGTACGAGCAGTACTTC	CRAPGLAGYEQYF	TRBV20-1	TRBJ2-7	TRBD2	many
TGTGCCAGCAGTTTAGGCGTTTCGAACACCGGGGAGCTGTTTTTT	CASSLGVSNTGELFF	TRBV12-3/TRBV12-4	TRBJ2-2	NA	many
TGCAGTGCTAGTGTGTTAGCGGGGGACAGGAACATTCAGTACTTC	CSASVLAGDRNIQYF	TRBV20-1	TRBJ2-4	NA	many
TGTGCCAGCAGTTACCCGGGAAGCACTGAACCTTTCTTT	CASSYPGSTEPFF	TRBV6-6	TRBJ1-1	NA	NA
TGTGCCAGCAGTTTAGGCCCCCGGGGTGACGAAAAACTGTTTTTT	CASSLGPRGDEKLFF	TRBV12-3/TRBV12-4	TRBJ1-4	NA	NA
TGTGCCAGCAGCCCTTCGGGCAGGAACACCGGGGAGCTGTTTTTT	CASSPSGRNTGELFF	TRBV12-3/TRBV12-4	TRBJ2-2	NA	few
TGTGCCAGCACTCTAGGGACTAGCGGGGGGAACATTCAGTACTTC	CASTLGTSGGNIQYF	TRBV7-2	TRBJ2-4	TRBD2	NA
TGCAGTGCTGTCGGGACAGGGGTGAACACTGAAGCTTTCTTT	CSAVGTGVNTEAFF	TRBV20-1	TRBJ1-1	TRBD1	many
TGCAGTGCTACCCTGGCGGAGACCCAGTACTTC	CSATLAETQYF	TRBV20-1	TRBJ2-5	NA	many
TGCAGTGCTAGAGACAGGGAGGTCACTGAAGCTTTCTTT	CSARDREVTEAFF	TRBV20-1	TRBJ1-1	NA	many
TGTGCCTGTGACTCATCCAGGGGAGCTGGGGCCAACGTCCTGACTTTC	CACDSSRGAGANVLTF	TRBV30	TRBJ2-6	NA	NA
TGCAGTGCTAGATCCTGGACAGACGCGAACACCGGGGAGCTGTTTTTT	CSARSWTDANTGELFF	TRBV20-1	TRBJ2-2	NA	many
TGCAGTGCTAGAGATATCCTACAGGACCTCTACGAGCAGTACTTC	CSARDILQDLYEQYF	TRBV20-1	TRBJ2-7	NA	many
TGTGCCAGCAGCCTAAGTTACATGAGCGGGGAGCTGTTTTTT	CASSLSYMSGELFF	TRBV7-8	TRBJ2-2	NA	few
TGCAGCATCTACAGGGATAATGAGCAGTTCTTC	CSIYRDNEQFF	TRBV29-1	TRBJ2-1	NA	many
TGTGCCACCAGCAGAGACCCAGGGAGCTCCTACGAGCAGTACTTC	CATSRDPGSSYEQYF	TRBV15	TRBJ2-7	NA	few
TGCAGCGTTGAGGATGGGACAGGGGTCGACTCTGGGGCCAACGTCCTGACTTTC	CSVEDGTGVDSGANVLTF	TRBV29-1	TRBJ2-6	TRBD1	few
TGTGCCATCAGGGATGAAGGGGACAGGAACACTGAAGCTTTCTTT	CAIRDEGDRNTEAFF	TRBV10-3	TRBJ1-1	TRBD1	NA
TGTGCCAGCAGCTGGGCAGGGGGGACCCAGTACTTC	CASSWAGGTQYF	TRBV5-8	TRBJ2-5	TRBD1	many
TGCGCCAGCAGCCAAGTTGGCAGACTCCCAACTAATGAAAAACTGTTTTTT	CASSQVGRLPTNEKLFF	TRBV4-3	TRBJ1-4	NA	many
TGTGCCAGCAGATCAGGGGAGCAGTCAGATACGCAGTATTTT	CASRSGEQSDTQYF	TRBV6-4	TRBJ2-3	NA	many
TGTGCCAGCTCCCCGCGACGGACGGACCTTAACAATGAGCAGTTCTTC	CASSPRRTDLNNEQFF	TRBV18	TRBJ2-1	NA	few